This TCR beta chain was captured by sequencing in a study of T cell clonality in common variable immunodeficiency. Whole-study results and caveats: Shared TCRbeta clones were fewer between CVID subjects than controls. Authors noted CVID clonality's cause needs subpopulation repertoire sequencing.

The repertoire was sequenced with immunoSEQ multiplex PCR; TCRdb's copy has only in-frame clones and lacks some. The sample counts roughly 58,000 clones, none seen once; the ten largest own about 0.9%. The germline V gene encodes CDR1 LGHNT and CDR2 FRNRAP. V lost 0 bases to trimming and J lost 2 bases, with 14 bases between them. The CDR3 loop spans 16 amino acids. This clone has at least ten counts. Its antigen remains unidentified. The read terminates 3 residues before the CDR3 end, so the remaining end is supplied by the germline J gene. The chain joins TRBV12-5 to TRBJ2-7, with TRBD1 as a possible D gene (6 bases). This clonotype originated in a person between 18 and 70 years old in good health. Sample: peripheral blood mononuclear cells. CDR3 bases read: TGTGCTAGTGGTTTGGTAATATCAGGGGAAACCTACGAG. Translated, it gives CASGLVISGETYE. The full CDR3 sequence reads CASGLVISGETYEQYF. Filled out from reference TRBV12-5 and TRBJ2-7, the complete variable domain reads DARVTQTPRHKVTEMGQEVTMRCQPILGHNTVFWYRQTMMQGLELLAYFRNRAPLDDSGMPKDRFSAEMPDATLATLKIQPSEPRDSAVYFCASGLVISGETYEQYFGPGTRLTVT.